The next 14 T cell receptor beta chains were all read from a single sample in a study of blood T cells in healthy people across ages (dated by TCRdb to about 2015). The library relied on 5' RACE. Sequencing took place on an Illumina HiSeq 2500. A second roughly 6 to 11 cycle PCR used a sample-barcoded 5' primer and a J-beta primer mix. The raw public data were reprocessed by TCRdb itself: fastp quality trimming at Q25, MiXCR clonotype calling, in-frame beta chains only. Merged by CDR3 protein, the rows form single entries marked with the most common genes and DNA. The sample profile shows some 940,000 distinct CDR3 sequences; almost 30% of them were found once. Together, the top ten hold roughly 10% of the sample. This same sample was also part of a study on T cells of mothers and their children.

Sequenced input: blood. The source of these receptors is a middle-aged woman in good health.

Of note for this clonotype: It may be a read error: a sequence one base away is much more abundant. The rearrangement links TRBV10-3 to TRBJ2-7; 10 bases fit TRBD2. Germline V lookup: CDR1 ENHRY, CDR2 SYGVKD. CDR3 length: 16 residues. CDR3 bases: TGTGCCATCGGTGAGCCAGCGGGGGGGCCTGAGGGCGAGCAGTACTTC. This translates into CAIGEPAGGPEGEQYF.

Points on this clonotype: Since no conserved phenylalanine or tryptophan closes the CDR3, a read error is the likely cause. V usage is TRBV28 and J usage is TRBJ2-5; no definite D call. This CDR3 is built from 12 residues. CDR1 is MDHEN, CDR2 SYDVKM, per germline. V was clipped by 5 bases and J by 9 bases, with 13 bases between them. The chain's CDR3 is CASSEEYPAQYS. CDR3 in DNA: TGTGCCAGCAGTGAGGAATACCCGGCCCAGTACTCC.

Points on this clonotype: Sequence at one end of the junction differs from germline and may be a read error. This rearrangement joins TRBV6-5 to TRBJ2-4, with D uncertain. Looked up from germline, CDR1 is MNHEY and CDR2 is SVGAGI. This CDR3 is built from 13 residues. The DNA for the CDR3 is TGCGCCAGCAGTTACCCCGGCACCAATGAGCAGTACTTC. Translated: CASSYPGTNEQYF.

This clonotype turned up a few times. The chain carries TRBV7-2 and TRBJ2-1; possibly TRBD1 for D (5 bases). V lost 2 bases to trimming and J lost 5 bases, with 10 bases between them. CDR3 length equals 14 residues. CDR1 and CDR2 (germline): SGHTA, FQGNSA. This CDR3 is CTSSLLTRDNEQFF. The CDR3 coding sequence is TGTACCAGCAGCTTACTTACCAGGGACAATGAGCAGTTCTTC.

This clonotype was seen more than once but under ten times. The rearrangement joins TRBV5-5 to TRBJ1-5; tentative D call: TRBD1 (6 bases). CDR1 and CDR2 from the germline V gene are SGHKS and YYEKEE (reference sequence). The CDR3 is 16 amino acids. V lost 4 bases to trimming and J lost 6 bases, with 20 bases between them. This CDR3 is CASSAGQDPPPQPQHF. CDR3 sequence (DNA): TGTGCCAGCAGCGCGGGACAAGACCCACCCCCTCAGCCCCAGCATTTT.

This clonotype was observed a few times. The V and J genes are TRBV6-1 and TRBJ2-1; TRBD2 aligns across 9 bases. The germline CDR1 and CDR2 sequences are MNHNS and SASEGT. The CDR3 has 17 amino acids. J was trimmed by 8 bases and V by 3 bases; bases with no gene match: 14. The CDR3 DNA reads TGTGCCAGCAGTGAGGCCCCCACAGCGGGGGGCCTCGATGAGCAGTTCTTC. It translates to CASSEAPTAGGLDEQFF.

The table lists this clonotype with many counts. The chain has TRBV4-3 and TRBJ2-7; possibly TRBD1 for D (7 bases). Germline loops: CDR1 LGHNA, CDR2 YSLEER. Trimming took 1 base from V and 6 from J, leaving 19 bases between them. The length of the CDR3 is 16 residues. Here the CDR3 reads CASSQVWDSRGSEQYF. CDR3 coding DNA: TGCGCCAGCAGCCAAGTTTGGGACAGCCGGGGGAGCGAGCAGTACTTC.

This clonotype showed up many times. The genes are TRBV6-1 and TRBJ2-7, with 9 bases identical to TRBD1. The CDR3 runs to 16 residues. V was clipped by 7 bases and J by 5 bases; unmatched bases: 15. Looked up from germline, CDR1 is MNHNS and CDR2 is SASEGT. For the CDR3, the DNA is TGTGCCAGCACCTCAGACAGGGGGGCCATCCGGGACGAGCAGTACTTC. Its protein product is CASTSDRGAIRDEQYF.

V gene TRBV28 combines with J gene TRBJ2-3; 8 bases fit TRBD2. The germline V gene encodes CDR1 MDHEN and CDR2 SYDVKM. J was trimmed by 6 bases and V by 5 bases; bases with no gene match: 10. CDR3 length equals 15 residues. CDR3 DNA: TGTGCCAGCAGTAAGGACGCTAGCGGGTTTGATACGCAGTATTTT. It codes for CASSKDASGFDTQYF. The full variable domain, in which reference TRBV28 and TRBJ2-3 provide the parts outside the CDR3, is DVKVTQSSRYLVKRTGEKVFLECVQDMDHENMFWYRQDPGLGLRLIYFSYDVKMKEKGDIPEGYSVSREKKERFSLILESASTNQTSMYLCASSKDASGFDTQYFGPGTRLTVL.

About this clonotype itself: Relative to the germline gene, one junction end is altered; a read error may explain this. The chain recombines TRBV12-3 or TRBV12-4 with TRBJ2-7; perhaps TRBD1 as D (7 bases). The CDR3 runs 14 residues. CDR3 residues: CASSRGAPTYGQYF. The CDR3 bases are TGTGCCAGCAGCAGGGGGGCTCCCACATACGGGCAGTACTTC.

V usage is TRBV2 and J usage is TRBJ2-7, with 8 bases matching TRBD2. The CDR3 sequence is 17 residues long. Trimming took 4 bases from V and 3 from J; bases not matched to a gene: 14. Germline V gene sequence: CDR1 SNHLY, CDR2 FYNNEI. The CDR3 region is CASSVSGGDLRLYEQYF. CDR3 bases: TGTGCCAGCAGTGTCTCGGGGGGGGACCTACGACTCTACGAGCAGTACTTC.

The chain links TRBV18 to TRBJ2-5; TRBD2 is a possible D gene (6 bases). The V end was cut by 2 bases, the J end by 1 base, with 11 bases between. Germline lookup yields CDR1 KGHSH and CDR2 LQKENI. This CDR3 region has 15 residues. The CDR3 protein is CASSPVAGLQETQYF. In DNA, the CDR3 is TGTGCCAGCTCACCAGTGGCGGGACTCCAAGAGACCCAGTACTTC.

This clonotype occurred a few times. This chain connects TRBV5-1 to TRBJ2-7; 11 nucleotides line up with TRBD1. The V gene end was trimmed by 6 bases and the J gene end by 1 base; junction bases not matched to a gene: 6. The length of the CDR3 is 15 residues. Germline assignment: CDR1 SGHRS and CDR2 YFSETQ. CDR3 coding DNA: TGCGCCAGCAAGTCCGGGACAGGGGGATCCTACGAGCAGTACTTC. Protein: CASKSGTGGSYEQYF.

CDR3 sequence reads: CATHVRDHYGYTF. DNA for the CDR3: TGTGCCACTCATGTTAGGGACCACTATGGCTACACCTTC. The V call is TRBV5-6, the J call TRBJ1-2, with D maybe TRBD1 (5 bases). V was trimmed by 9 bases and J by 3 bases, leaving 15 bases between them. CDR3 size: 13 residues. Germline loops: CDR1 SGHDT, CDR2 YYEEEE.